The clone carrying this T cell receptor beta chain showed up just a few times. V lost 0 bases, J lost 0 bases, and 5 bases stayed unmatched. Per the germline V gene, CDR1 is SGHVS and CDR2 is FQNEAQ. The CDR3 contains 17 residues. The data derive from a study of blood T cells in healthy people across ages. Each individual donor underwent a draw of ten milliliters of peripheral blood. A J-beta primer mix and a sample-barcoded 5' primer were used in a second PCR of about 7 to 12 cycles. Via MiXCR, TCRdb re-called the 5' RACE reads, giving one row per CDR3 protein. Here the sample spans over 1,500,000 distinct CDR3 sequences, roughly 49% being singletons.

This chain connects TRBV7-8 to TRBJ1-5; 7 bases fit TRBD1. This clonotype was sampled from a woman in her thirties or forties in good health. The specimen sequenced was blood. In DNA, the CDR3 is TGTGCCAGCAGCTTAGCCGGACAGGTGTATAGCAATCAGCCCCAGCATTTT. This gives the protein CASSLAGQVYSNQPQHF.